This T cell receptor (beta chain) appears in the sequencing data of a study of identical twins. Findings and limits, study-wide: An excess of low generation probability was shown by twin-shared out-of-frame alpha sequences.

As concerns this clonotype: The antigen remains unidentified.

V was trimmed by 5 bases and J by 0 bases, leaving 11 bases between them. There are 15 residues in the CDR3. TCRdb re-called the 5' RACE reads with MiXCR, one entry per CDR3 protein. The repertoire holds fewer than 900,000 distinct CDR3 sequences, with roughly 18% as singletons. These data are also associated with another study on T cells expressing NK-cell markers. As that report states: Eight donors were sequenced, seven testing HCMV-seropositive and one testing seronegative.

This clonotype originated in a young woman in good health. Sequencing was performed on PBMCs. The chain couples TRBV12-3 or TRBV12-4 to TRBJ2-1; D is perhaps TRBD2 (6 bases). The CDR3 loop is CASSQAGPSYNEQFF. DNA for the CDR3: TGTGCCAGCAGTCAAGCGGGCCCCTCCTACAATGAGCAGTTCTTC.